These 27 T cell receptor beta chains originate from one sample sequenced in a study of blood T cell repertoires in COVID-19. Clones were read by immunoSEQ multiplex PCR, and TCRdb kept only the in-frame ones, dropping some. Here the sample spans about 140,000 clones, roughly 88% being singletons. The sample comprised peripheral blood. Receptors were obtained from a human donor in a cohort sampled during active COVID-19.

This clone was counted many times. The gene calls are TRBV4-1 and TRBJ2-3, with TRBD2 as a possible D gene (7 bases). This CDR3 region has 14 residues. CDR1 is MGHRA, CDR2 YSYEKL, per germline. Between the trimmed V and J ends, which lost 4 bases and 4 bases, there was a span of 12 bases. CDR3 sequence reads: CASSPGGGADTQYF. The CDR3 coding sequence is TGCGCCAGCAGCCCGGGGGGCGGGGCAGATACGCAGTATTTT.

The V and J genes are TRBV5-1 and TRBJ2-3; 13 nucleotides align to TRBD2. V shed 4 bases and J 1 base; nucleotides not matched to a gene: 9. Germline V gene lookup returns CDR1 SGHRS and CDR2 YFSETQ. The CDR3 loop spans 18 amino acids. Here the CDR3 reads CASSGGTSGVGGTDTQYF. The CDR3 region has the DNA TGCGCCAGCAGCGGAGGGACTAGCGGGGTTGGGGGCACAGATACGCAGTATTTT.

The chain has TRBV30 and TRBJ1-2, with no clear D. The CDR3 is made up of 11 amino acids. With 4 bases removed from V and 11 bases from J, the gap between germline ends came to 14 bases. In germline, CDR1 is GTSNPN, CDR2 SVGIG (reference sequence). The CDR3 loop reads CAWTSGYWYTF. The CDR3 coding sequence is TGTGCCTGGACCAGCGGTTACTGGTACACCTTC. The variable domain in full, with the rest retrieved from reference TRBV30 and TRBJ1-2, is SQTIHQWPATLVQPVGSPLSLECTVEGTSNPNLYWYRQAAGRGLQLLFYSVGIGQISSEVPQNLSASRPQDRQFILSSKKLLLSDSGFYLCAWTSGYWYTFGSGTRLTVV.

The genes are TRBV5-1 and TRBJ1-3; D is ambiguous. CDR3 size: 16 residues. From germline, CDR1 is SGHRS and CDR2 YFSETQ. Trimming took 0 bases from V and 0 from J, leaving 10 bases between them. Written as DNA, the CDR3 is TGCGCCAGCAGCTTGGATTCACTTCTCTCTGGAAACACCATATATTTT. Translating it yields CASSLDSLLSGNTIYF.

The rearrangement links TRBV6-5 to TRBJ1-6, with D tentatively TRBD1 (5 bases). The germline V gene encodes CDR1 MNHEY and CDR2 SVGAGI. The CDR3 consists of 16 residues. The V end was cut by 0 bases, the J end by 9 bases, with 15 bases between. The CDR3 nucleotides read TGTGCCAGCAGTTACTCGGCGGCAGGGATAGGTTCACCCCTCCACTTT. This gives the protein CASSYSAAGIGSPLHF.

This clone occurred a few times. This chain links TRBV28 with TRBJ1-1; 7 nucleotides match TRBD1. CDR3 length equals 16 residues. Trimming took 6 bases from V and 0 from J; bases not matched to a gene: 10. CDR1 and CDR2 (germline): MDHEN, SYDVKM. CDR3 in amino acids: CASSKDRVGMNTEAFF. The CDR3 nucleotides read TGTGCCAGCAGCAAAGACAGGGTGGGGATGAACACTGAAGCTTTCTTT.

The rearrangement links TRBV5-6 to TRBJ2-4; D may be TRBD2 (6 bases). Trimming shortened V by 0 bases and J by 5 bases, and 18 bases separated the two germline ends. CDR1 is SGHDT, CDR2 YYEEEE, per germline. The CDR3 is made up of 17 amino acids. In DNA form, the CDR3 reads TGTGCCAGCAGCTTGGCAGGCTCCGGGGGAACCCAAAACATTCAGTACTTC. As protein: CASSLAGSGGTQNIQYF.

The CDR3 DNA reads as TGTGCCAGCAGCTTTATAGCGGGGGGGCCCCTTGGGCAGTTCTTC. Translation gives CASSFIAGGPLGQFF. The chain links TRBV7-2 to TRBJ2-1; 11 bases match TRBD2. J was trimmed by 12 bases and V by 3 bases; bases with no gene match: 10. CDR3 length: 15 residues. The V gene's germline CDR1 is SGHTA and CDR2 FQGNSA.

This CDR3 reads CASSSGQARETQYF. The DNA of the CDR3 is TGTGCCAGCAGCTCGGGACAGGCAAGAGAGACCCAGTACTTC. The J gene is TRBJ2-5, the V gene TRBV11-2, with 8 bases fitting TRBD1. The CDR3 totals 14 residues. With 4 bases clipped from V and 4 bases from J, the junction kept 5 bases outside the gene matches. Per germline, CDR1 SGHAT and CDR2 FQNNGV.

The chain is built from TRBV7-8 and TRBJ2-2; D gene uncertain. Trimming left V 4 bases short and J 7 bases short, with 7 bases between. CDR1 and CDR2 (germline): SGHVS, FQNEAQ. CDR3 length: 12 amino acids. This CDR3 reads CASSSKNGELFF. The CDR3 bases are TGTGCCAGCAGCTCTAAGAACGGGGAGCTGTTTTTT. The full variable domain, its missing parts supplied by reference TRBV7-8 and TRBJ2-2, is GAGVSQSPRYKVAKRGQDVALRCDPISGHVSLFWYQQALGQGPEFLTYFQNEAQLDKSGLPSDRFFAERPEGSVSTLKIQRTQQEDSAVYLCASSSKNGELFFGEGSRLTVL.

CDR3 bases: TGTGCCAGCAGCTTAGGACAGTCCTATGGCTACACCTTC. This codes for CASSLGQSYGYTF. V gene TRBV7-9 combines with J gene TRBJ1-2; TRBD1 is a possible D gene (5 bases). The germline gives CDR1 SEHNR, CDR2 FQNEAQ (reference sequence). CDR3 size: 13 residues. The germline V and J ends were trimmed by 1 base and 4 bases, with 7 bases remaining between them.

The CDR3: CASSPRTGGAGELFF. The CDR3 coding sequence is TGCGCCAGCAGCCCTCGGACAGGGGGGGCCGGGGAGCTGTTTTTT. The V gene is TRBV5-1, the J gene TRBJ2-2; 10 bases fit TRBD1. V lost 4 bases and J lost 6; bases outside the gene matches: 6. CDR1 is SGHRS and CDR2 is YFSETQ in the germline V gene. This CDR3 is built from 15 residues.

The V and J genes are TRBV3-1 (or the pseudogene TRBV3-2) and TRBJ2-7; D unclear. Germline V gene lookup returns CDR1 LGHDT and CDR2 YNNKEL (reference sequence). The CDR3 loop spans 13 amino acids. V gave up 0 bases and J gave up 3 bases, with 6 bases separating them. Here the CDR3 DNA reads TGTGCCAGCAGCCAAGATTCTTACTACGAGCAGTACTTC. It specifies CASSQDSYYEQYF.

This chain links TRBV7-9 with TRBJ2-7; 10 bases are shared with TRBD1. Germline CDR1 reads SEHNR; CDR2 reads FQNEAQ (reference sequence). CDR3 length equals 14 residues. With V trimmed by 5 bases and J by 3 bases, 4 bases remained unmatched. The CDR3 loop is CASSQGQGIYEQYF. In DNA, the CDR3 is TGTGCCAGCAGCCAGGGACAGGGGATCTACGAGCAGTACTTC.

This chain uses TRBV11-2 with TRBJ1-6, with D perhaps TRBD1 (5 bases). CDR1 SGHAT and CDR2 FQNNGV come from the germline V gene. The length of the CDR3 is 16 residues. The germline V and J ends were trimmed by 5 bases and 5 bases, with 16 bases remaining between them. This CDR3 reads CASSQEGRINNSPLHF. DNA of the CDR3: TGTGCCAGCAGCCAGGAGGGGCGAATCAATAATTCACCCCTCCACTTT. Full variable domain (missing parts from reference TRBV11-2 and TRBJ1-6): EAGVAQSPRYKIIEKRQSVAFWCNPISGHATLYWYQQILGQGPKLLIQFQNNGVVDDSQLPKDRFSAERLKGVDSTLKIQPAKLEDSAVYLCASSQEGRINNSPLHFGNGTRLTVT.

The chain has TRBV5-1 and TRBJ1-2; 8 nucleotides line up with TRBD1. There are 16 residues in the CDR3. CDR1 is SGHRS and CDR2 is YFSETQ in the germline V gene. J lost 2 bases, V lost 0 bases, and 6 bases had no gene match. The CDR3 loop reads CASSLGVGQGNYGYTF. DNA of the CDR3: TGCGCCAGCAGCTTGGGGGTTGGACAGGGAAACTATGGCTACACCTTC.

This clone has a single count. The V gene is TRBV6-2 or TRBV6-3, the J gene TRBJ1-1, with D possibly TRBD1 on 6 matching bases. The CDR3 runs 15 residues. Trimming removed 5 bases at V and 1 base at J, with 14 bases between. Germline lookup yields CDR1 MNHEY and CDR2 SVGEGT. The CDR3 DNA sequence: TGTGCCAGCAGTACCTTCGGCAGGGGGAACACTGAAGCTTTCTTT. It is translated as CASSTFGRGNTEAFF.

CDR3 protein: CASSHGTGGTYEQYF. The DNA of the CDR3 is TGTGCCAGCAGCCACGGGACAGGGGGGACCTACGAGCAGTACTTC. The gene calls are TRBV7-2 and TRBJ2-7, with 11 bases lining up with TRBD1. J lost 2 bases, V lost 5 bases, and 5 bases had no gene match. The CDR3 contains 15 residues. Per germline, CDR1 SGHTA and CDR2 FQGNSA.

The V and J genes are TRBV7-8 and TRBJ2-7, with D possibly matching TRBD1 (5 bases). Trimming removed 5 bases from V and 0 bases from J, with 26 bases in between. The CDR3 length is 19 residues. Germline V gene lookup returns CDR1 SGHVS and CDR2 FQNEAQ. The DNA for the CDR3 is TGTGCCAGCAGCCGGTTCAGGGTTTTTTCTGGCCCCAGCTCCTACGAGCAGTACTTC. The encoded protein is CASSRFRVFSGPSSYEQYF.

This rearrangement joins TRBV5-1 to TRBJ1-1, with D maybe TRBD1 (5 bases). V shed 0 bases and J shed 5 bases, with 11 bases lying between them. Per germline, CDR1 SGHRS and CDR2 YFSETQ. The CDR3 loop spans 14 amino acids. The CDR3 reads CASSLEAGMTEAFF. Here the CDR3 DNA reads TGCGCCAGCAGCTTGGAGGCAGGGATGACTGAAGCTTTCTTT.

This clone was found a few times. V gene TRBV27 combines with J gene TRBJ2-7, with D maybe TRBD2 (7 bases). This CDR3 is built from 16 residues. The germline V and J ends were trimmed by 4 bases and 3 bases, with 19 bases remaining between them. The germline gives CDR1 MNHEY, CDR2 SMNVEV (reference sequence). The CDR3 sequence is CASSSNGGPFYYEQYF. In nucleotides, the CDR3 is TGTGCCAGCAGTTCCAACGGGGGGCCCTTCTACTACGAGCAGTACTTC.

The CDR3 nucleotides read TGTGCCAGCAGCCACGGACAGTTGAACACTGAAGCTTTCTTT. Encoded protein: CASSHGQLNTEAFF. The J gene is TRBJ1-1, the V gene TRBV3-1 (or the pseudogene TRBV3-2); D perhaps matches TRBD1 (6 bases). From germline, CDR1 is LGHDT and CDR2 YNNKEL (reference sequence). The V end lost 3 bases, the J end lost 0 bases, and 8 bases lay between the germline ends. This CDR3 is built from 14 residues.

This chain uses TRBV9 with TRBJ2-2; TRBD2 matches 9 bases. The CDR3 has 14 amino acids. Germline lookup yields CDR1 SGDLS and CDR2 YYNGEE. V lost 3 bases to trimming and J lost 7 bases; unmatched junction nucleotides: 4. The CDR3 DNA follows: TGTGCCAGCAGCGCGGGGACTAGCAACGGGGAGCTGTTTTTT. Its translation is CASSAGTSNGELFF.

J is TRBJ2-7 and V is TRBV14; D call uncertain. CDR1 is SGHDN, CDR2 FVKESK, per germline. The germline V and J ends were trimmed by 6 bases and 7 bases, with 16 bases remaining between them. There are 13 residues in the CDR3. The CDR3: CASSHSLEWEQYF. Here the CDR3 DNA reads TGTGCCAGCAGTCACTCCTTAGAATGGGAGCAGTACTTC.

The DNA for the CDR3 is TGTGCCAGCAGCCAAAGTCTAGATGAGCAGTTCTTC. Amino acid sequence: CASSQSLDEQFF. J is TRBJ2-1 and V is TRBV3-1 (or the pseudogene TRBV3-2); D ambiguous. V was clipped by 2 bases and J by 8 bases, with 7 bases between them. There are 12 residues in the CDR3. The germline gives CDR1 LGHDT, CDR2 YNNKEL (reference sequence).

V is TRBV19 and J is TRBJ2-1; 8 nucleotides line up with TRBD2. CDR1 and CDR2 from the germline V gene are LNHDA and SQIVND (reference sequence). The CDR3 runs 15 residues. Unmatched junction bases numbered 7, after V lost 6 bases and J lost 3 bases. The CDR3 is CASSTSGGIYNEQFF. The DNA for the CDR3 is TGTGCCAGTAGCACCTCGGGGGGGATCTACAATGAGCAGTTCTTC.

The chain recombines TRBV9 with TRBJ1-2; TRBD1 is a possible D gene (6 bases). Trimming left V 7 bases short and J 0 bases short, with 16 bases between. The germline V gene encodes CDR1 SGDLS and CDR2 YYNGEE. The CDR3 length is 15 residues. CDR3 sequence: CASSTGTQTNYGYTF. In DNA, the CDR3 is TGTGCCAGCTCGACCGGGACACAAACTAACTATGGCTACACCTTC.